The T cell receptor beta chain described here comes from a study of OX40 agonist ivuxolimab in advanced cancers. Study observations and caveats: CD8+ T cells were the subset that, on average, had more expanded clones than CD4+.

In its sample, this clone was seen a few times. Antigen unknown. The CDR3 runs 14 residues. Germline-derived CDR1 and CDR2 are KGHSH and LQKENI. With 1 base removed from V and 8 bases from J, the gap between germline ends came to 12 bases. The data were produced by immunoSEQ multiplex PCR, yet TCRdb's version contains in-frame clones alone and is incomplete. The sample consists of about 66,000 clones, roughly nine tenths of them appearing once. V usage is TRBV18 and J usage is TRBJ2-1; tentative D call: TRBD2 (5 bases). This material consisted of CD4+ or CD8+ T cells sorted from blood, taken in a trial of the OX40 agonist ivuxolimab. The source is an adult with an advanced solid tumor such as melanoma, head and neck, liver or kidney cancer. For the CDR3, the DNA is TGTGCCAGCTCACCACGCCCCGGGAAGGATGAGCAGTTCTTC. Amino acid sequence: CASSPRPGKDEQFF. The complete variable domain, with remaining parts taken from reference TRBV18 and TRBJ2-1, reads NAGVMQNPRHLVRRRGQEARLRCSPMKGHSHVYWYRQLPEEGLKFMVYLQKENIIDESGMPKERFSAEFPKEGPSILRIQQVVRGDSAAYFCASSPRPGKDEQFFGPGTRLTVL.